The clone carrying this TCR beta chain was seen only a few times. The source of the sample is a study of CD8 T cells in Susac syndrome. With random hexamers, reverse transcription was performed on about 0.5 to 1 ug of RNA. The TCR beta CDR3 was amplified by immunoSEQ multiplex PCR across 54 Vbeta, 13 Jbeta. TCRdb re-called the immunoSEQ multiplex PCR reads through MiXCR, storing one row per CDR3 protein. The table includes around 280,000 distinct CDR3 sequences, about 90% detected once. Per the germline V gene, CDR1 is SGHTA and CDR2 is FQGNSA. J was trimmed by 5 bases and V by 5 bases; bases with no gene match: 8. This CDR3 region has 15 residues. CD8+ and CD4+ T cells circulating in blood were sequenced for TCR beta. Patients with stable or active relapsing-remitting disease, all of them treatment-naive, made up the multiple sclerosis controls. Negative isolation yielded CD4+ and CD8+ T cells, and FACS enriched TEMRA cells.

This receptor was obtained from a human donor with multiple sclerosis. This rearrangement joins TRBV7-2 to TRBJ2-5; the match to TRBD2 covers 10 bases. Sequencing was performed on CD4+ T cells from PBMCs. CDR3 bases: TGTGCCAGCAGCGTTACGGGACTAGCGTCCGAGACCCAGTACTTC. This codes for CASSVTGLASETQYF.